The T cell receptor (beta chain) under discussion was sequenced for a study of cytomegalovirus exposure and HLA in healthy donors. Study conclusions and caveats: Investigators reported over 150 TCR beta chains as tied to cytomegalovirus.

V lost 7 bases, J lost 4 bases, and 11 bases lay in between. CDR3 size: 13 residues. Germline V gene data show CDR1 as LNHDA and CDR2 as SQIVND (reference sequence). On this clone: Its antigen is unidentified.

With 60 Vbeta and 13 Jbeta primers, the PCR was carried out. Assay used: immunoSEQ multiplex PCR; TCRdb lists only in-frame clones, some missing. The repertoire consists of roughly 180,000 clones, with over 65% occurring once and the leading ten covering approximately 1.4%. This rearrangement joins TRBV19 to TRBJ1-5; D uncertain. Sequenced input: PBMCs. The source is a man aged 18 to 30 in good health and CMV-seronegative. The CDR3 protein is CASTADWNQPQHF. The CDR3 DNA follows: TGTGCCAGTACCGCCGACTGGAATCAGCCCCAGCATTTT.